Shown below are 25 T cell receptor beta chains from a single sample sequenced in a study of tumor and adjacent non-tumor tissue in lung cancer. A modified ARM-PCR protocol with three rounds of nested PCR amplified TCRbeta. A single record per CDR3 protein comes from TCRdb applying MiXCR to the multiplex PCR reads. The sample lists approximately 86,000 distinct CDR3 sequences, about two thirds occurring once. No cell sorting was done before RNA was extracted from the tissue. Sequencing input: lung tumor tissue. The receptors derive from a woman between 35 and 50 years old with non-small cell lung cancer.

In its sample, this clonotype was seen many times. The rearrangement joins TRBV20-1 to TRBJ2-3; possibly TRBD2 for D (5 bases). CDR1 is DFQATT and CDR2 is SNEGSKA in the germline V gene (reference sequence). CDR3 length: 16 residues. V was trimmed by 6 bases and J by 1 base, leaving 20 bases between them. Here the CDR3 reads CSAVGGPSGGTDTQYF. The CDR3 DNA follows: TGCAGTGCCGTCGGAGGACCTTCGGGTGGCACAGATACGCAGTATTTT.

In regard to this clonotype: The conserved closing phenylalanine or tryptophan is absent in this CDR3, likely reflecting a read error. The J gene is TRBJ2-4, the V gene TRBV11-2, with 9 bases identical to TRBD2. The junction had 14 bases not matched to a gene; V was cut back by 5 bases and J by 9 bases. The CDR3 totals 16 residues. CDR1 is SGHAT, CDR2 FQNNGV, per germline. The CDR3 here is CASSPGTSRGKGIQYI. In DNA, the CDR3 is TGTGCCAGCAGCCCCGGGACTAGCAGGGGGAAGGGCATTCAGTACATC.

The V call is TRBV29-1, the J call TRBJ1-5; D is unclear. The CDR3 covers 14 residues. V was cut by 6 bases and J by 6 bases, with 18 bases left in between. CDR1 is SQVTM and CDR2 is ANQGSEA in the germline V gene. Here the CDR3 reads CSVSPDGSGQPQHF. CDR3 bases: TGCAGCGTATCCCCGGACGGGAGCGGTCAGCCCCAGCATTTT.

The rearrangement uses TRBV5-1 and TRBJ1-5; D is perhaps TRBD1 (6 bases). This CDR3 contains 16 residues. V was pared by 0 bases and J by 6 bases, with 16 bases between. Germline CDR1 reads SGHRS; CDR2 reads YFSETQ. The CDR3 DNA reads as TGCGCCAGCAGCTTGGACGGGACATCAGGGATTCAGCCCCAGCATTTT. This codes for CASSLDGTSGIQPQHF. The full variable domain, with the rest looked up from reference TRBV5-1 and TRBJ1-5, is KAGVTQTPRYLIKTRGQQVTLSCSPISGHRSVSWYQQTPGQGLQFLFEYFSETQRNKGNFPGRFSGRQFSNSRSEMNVSTLELGDSALYLCASSLDGTSGIQPQHFGDGTRLSIL.

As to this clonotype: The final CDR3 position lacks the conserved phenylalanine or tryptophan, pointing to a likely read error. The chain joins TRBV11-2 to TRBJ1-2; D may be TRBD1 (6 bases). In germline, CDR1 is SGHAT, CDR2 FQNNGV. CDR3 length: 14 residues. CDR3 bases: TGTGCCGGCAGCTTGGGGACAAGAAACTATGGCTACACCTCC. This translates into CAGSLGTRNYGYTS.

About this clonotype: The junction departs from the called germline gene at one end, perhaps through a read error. CDR3 in DNA: TGTGCCACCAGTACCCAGCAGGGAGGTCTGGATGGCTACACCTTC. Its translation: CATSTQQGGLDGYTF. The chain couples TRBV6-6 to TRBJ1-2, with D possibly being TRBD1 (5 bases). The CDR3 covers 15 residues. Germline lookup yields CDR1 MNHNY and CDR2 SVGAGI (reference sequence).

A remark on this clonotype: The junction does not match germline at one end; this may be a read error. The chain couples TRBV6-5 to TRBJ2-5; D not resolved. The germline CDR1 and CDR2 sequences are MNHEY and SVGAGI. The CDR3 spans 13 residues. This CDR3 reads CASCYSFIGSQYF. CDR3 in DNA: TGTGCCAGCTGTTACTCTTTCATAGGTTCCCAGTACTTC.

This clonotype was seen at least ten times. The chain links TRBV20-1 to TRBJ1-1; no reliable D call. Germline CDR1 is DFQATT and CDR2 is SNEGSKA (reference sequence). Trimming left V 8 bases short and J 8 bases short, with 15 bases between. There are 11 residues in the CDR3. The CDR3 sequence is CSQFREVEAFF. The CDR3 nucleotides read TGCAGTCAGTTTAGGGAGGTGGAAGCTTTCTTT.

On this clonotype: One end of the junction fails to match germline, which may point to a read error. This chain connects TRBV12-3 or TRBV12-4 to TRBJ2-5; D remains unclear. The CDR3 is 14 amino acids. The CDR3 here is CVNSLEGVQETQYF. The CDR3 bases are TGTGTCAACAGTTTAGAAGGAGTTCAAGAGACTCAGTACTTC.

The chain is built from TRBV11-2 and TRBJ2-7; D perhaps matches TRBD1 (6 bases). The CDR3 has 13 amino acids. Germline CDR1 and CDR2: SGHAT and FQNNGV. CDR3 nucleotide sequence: TGTGCAAGCTGCTACAGGGCGGGTAACGAGCAGTACTTC. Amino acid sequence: CASCYRAGNEQYF. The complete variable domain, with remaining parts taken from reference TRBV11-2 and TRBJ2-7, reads EAGVAQSPRYKIIEKRQSVAFWCNPISGHATLYWYQQILGQGPKLLIQFQNNGVVDDSQLPKDRFSAERLKGVDSTLKIQPAKLEDSAVYLCASCYRAGNEQYFGPGTRLTVT.

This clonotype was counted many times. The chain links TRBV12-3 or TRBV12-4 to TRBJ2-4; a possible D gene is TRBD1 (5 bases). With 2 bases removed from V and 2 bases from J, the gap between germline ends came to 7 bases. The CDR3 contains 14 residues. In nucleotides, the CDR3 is TGTGCCAGCAGTTTACAGGGAACCAAAAACATTCAGTACTTC. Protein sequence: CASSLQGTKNIQYF.

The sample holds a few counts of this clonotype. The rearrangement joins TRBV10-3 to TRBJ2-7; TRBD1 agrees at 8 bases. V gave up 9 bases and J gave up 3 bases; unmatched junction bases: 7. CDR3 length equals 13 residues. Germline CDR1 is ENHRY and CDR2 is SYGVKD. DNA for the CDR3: TGTGCCATAAATCCGGGACAGGACTACGAGCAGTACTTC. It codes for CAINPGQDYEQYF.

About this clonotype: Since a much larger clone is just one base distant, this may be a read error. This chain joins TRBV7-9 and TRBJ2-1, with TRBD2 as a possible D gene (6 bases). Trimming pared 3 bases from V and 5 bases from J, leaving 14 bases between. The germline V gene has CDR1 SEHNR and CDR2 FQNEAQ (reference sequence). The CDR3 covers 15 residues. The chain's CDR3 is CASSFTSWRDNEQFF. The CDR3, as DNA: TGTGCCAGCAGCTTTACTAGCTGGAGAGACAATGAGCAGTTCTTC.

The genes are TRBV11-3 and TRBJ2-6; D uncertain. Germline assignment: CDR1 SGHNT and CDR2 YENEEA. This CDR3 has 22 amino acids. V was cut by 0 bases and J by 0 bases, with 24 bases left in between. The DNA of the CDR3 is TGTGCCAGCAGCTTAGATGGTATAATTTACTCCTCACCTAACTCTGGGGCCAACGTCCTGACTTTC. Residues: CASSLDGIIYSSPNSGANVLTF.

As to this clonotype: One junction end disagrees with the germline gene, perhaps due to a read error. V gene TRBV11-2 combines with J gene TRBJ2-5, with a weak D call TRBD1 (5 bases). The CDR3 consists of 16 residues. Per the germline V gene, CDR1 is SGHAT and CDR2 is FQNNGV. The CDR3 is CASSLAGRRAQETQYF. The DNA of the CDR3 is TGTGCTAGCAGCTTAGCTGGGCGCAGGGCCCAAGAGACCCAGTACTTC.

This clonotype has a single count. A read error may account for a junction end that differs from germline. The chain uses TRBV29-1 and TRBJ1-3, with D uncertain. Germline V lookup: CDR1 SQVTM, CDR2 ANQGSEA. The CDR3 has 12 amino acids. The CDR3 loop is CSVNTLGNTVYF. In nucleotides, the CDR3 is TGCAGCGTTAATACTCTTGGAAACACCGTATATTTT.

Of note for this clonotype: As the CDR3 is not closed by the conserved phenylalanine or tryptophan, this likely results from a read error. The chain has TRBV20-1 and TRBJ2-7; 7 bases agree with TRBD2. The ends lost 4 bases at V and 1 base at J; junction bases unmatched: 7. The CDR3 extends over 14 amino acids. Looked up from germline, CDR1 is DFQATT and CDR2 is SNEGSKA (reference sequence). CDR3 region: CSANFAGLSYEQYY. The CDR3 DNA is TGCAGTGCTAATTTCGCGGGACTATCCTACGAGCAGTACTAC.

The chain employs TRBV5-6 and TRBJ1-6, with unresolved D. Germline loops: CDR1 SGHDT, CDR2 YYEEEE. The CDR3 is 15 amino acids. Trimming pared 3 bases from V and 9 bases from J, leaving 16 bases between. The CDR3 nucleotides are TGTGCCAGCAGCTCGAGGGAAACTCGGGGTTCACCCCTCCACTTT. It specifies CASSSRETRGSPLHF.

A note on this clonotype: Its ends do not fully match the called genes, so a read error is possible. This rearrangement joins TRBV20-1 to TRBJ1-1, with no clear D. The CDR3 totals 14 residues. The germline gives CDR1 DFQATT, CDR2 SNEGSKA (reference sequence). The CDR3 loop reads CSARGYSQAAEAFF. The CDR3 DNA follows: TGTAGTGCTAGAGGTTATTCGCAGGCGGCTGAAGCTTTCTTT.

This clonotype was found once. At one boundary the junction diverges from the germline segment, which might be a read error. CDR3 sequence reads: CTSNLASIASTDTQYF. DNA for the CDR3: TGTACCAGCAACTTAGCGTCTATCGCTAGCACAGATACGCAGTATTTT. The chain uses TRBV11-2 and TRBJ2-3; D is possibly TRBD2 (5 bases). The CDR3 is 16 amino acids. CDR1 and CDR2 from the germline V gene are SGHAT and FQNNGV.

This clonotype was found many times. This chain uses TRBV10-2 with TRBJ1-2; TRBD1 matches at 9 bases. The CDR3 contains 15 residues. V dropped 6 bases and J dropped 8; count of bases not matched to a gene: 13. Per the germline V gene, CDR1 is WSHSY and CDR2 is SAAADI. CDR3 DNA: TGCGCCAGCAGACCCGGGACAGGGATTTTAGGGGGCTACACCTTC. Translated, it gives CASRPGTGILGGYTF.

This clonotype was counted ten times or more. CDR3 residues: CASRQAGLSTDTQYF. The CDR3 DNA reads TGTGCCAGCAGACAAGCGGGGCTAAGCACAGATACGCAGTATTTT. The chain is built from TRBV28 and TRBJ2-3, with TRBD2 identical over 7 bases. This CDR3 spans 15 amino acids. The V gene's germline CDR1 is MDHEN and CDR2 SYDVKM. J lost 0 bases, V lost 6 bases, and 6 bases had no gene match.

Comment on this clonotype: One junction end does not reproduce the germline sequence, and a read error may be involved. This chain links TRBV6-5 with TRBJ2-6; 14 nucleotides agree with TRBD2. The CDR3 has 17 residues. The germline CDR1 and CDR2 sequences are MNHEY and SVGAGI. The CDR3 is CVSSYGTSGSRSNVLTF. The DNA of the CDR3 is TGTGTCAGCAGTTACGGGACTAGCGGGAGTAGGTCCAACGTCCTGACTTTC.

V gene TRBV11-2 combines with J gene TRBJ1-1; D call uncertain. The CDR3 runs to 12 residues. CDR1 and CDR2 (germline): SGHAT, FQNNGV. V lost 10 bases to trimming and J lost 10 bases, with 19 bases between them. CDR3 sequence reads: CAIRLQDAVAFF. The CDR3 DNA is TGTGCCATCAGGCTCCAAGACGCGGTAGCTTTCTTT.

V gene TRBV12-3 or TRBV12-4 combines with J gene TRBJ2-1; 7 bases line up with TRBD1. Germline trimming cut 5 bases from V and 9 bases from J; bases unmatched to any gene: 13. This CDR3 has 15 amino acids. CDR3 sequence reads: CASSPGQWGMGEQFF. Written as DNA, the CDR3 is TGTGCCAGCAGTCCGGGACAGTGGGGAATGGGTGAGCAGTTCTTC.